This TCR beta chain was recorded in a study of shared clonotypes between healthy human individuals. Measured with immunoSEQ multiplex PCR; TCRdb has only the in-frame clones, and not every one. Seen here are about 2.4 million clones, just over 90% observed once, and the top ten hold more than 0.12%. V lost 5 bases and J lost 0, with 9 bases in between. CDR1 is KGHSH and CDR2 is LQKENI in the germline V gene. The CDR3 spans 14 residues. The sequencing sample was made of naive CD4+ T cells sorted from blood. Subset in this sample: CD45RA+ positively selected. The sequence was collected from a man between 18 and 35 years old in good health. V usage is TRBV18 and J usage is TRBJ2-3; D is possibly TRBD1 (6 bases). The CDR3 nucleotides are TGTGCCAGCTCATCAGACAGGAGCACAGATACGCAGTATTTT. It specifies CASSSDRSTDTQYF. Using reference TRBV18 and TRBJ2-3 for the parts outside the CDR3, the full variable domain is NAGVMQNPRHLVRRRGQEARLRCSPMKGHSHVYWYRQLPEEGLKFMVYLQKENIIDESGMPKERFSAEFPKEGPSILRIQQVVRGDSAAYFCASSSDRSTDTQYFGPGTRLTVL.